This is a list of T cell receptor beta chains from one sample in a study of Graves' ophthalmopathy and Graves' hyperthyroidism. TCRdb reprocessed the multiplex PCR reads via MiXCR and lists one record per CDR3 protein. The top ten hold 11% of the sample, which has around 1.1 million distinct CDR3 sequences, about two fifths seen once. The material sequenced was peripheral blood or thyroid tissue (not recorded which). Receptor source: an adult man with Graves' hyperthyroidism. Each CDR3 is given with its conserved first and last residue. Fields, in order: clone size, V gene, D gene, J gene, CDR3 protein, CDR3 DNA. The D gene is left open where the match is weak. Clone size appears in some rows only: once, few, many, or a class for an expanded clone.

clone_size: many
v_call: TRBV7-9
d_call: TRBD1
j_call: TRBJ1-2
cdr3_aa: CASSFPSPGQINYGYTF
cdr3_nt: TGTGCCAGCAGCTTCCCCTCACCGGGACAGATTAACTATGGCTACACCTTC

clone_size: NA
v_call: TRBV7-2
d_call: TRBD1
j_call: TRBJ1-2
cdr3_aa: CASSPDGTALNYGYTF
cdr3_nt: TGTGCCAGCAGCCCAGACGGGACAGCTCTAAACTATGGCTACACCTTC

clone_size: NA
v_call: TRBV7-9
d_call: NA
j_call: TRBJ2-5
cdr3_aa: CASSFYICSAQRLAEETQYF
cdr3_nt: NA

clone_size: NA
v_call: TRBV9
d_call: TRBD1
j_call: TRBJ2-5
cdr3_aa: CASSYSGQGYQETQYF
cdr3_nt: TGTGCCAGCAGTTACTCGGGACAGGGGTACCAAGAGACCCAGTACTTC

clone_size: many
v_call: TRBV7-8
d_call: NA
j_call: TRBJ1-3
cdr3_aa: CASSRDRNSGNTIYF
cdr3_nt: TGTGCCAGCTCGCGCGACCGTAACTCTGGAAACACCATATATTTT

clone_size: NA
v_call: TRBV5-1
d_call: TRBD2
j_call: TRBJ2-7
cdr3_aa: CASSLGTSGSRYEQYF
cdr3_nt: TGCGCCAGCAGCTTGGGGACTAGCGGGAGTCGGTACGAGCAGTACTTC

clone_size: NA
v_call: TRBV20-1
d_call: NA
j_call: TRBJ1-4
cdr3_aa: CSARELGGPNEKLFF
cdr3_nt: TGCAGTGCTAGAGAACTTGGGGGCCCTAATGAAAAACTGTTTTTT

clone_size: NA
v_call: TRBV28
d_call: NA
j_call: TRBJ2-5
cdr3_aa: CASSSGMGETQYF
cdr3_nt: TGTGCCAGCAGTTCAGGGATGGGAGAGACCCAGTACTTC

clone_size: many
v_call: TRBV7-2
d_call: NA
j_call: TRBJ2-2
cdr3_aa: CASSSNNMNTGELFF
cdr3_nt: TGTGCCAGCAGCTCGAACAACATGAACACCGGGGAGCTGTTTTTT

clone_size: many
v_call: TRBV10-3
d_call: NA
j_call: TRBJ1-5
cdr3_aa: CAISESHADNQPQHF
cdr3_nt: TGTGCCATCAGTGAGTCTCATGCAGACAATCAGCCCCAGCATTTT

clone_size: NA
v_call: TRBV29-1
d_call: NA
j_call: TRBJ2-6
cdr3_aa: CSVVTGRTGANVLTF
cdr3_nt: TGCAGCGTTGTGACAGGCAGAACCGGGGCCAACGTCCTGACTTTC

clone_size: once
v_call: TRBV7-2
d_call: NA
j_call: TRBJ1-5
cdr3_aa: CASSLGSGRTQHF
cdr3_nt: TGTGCCAGCAGCTTAGGTAGCGGGAGAACCCAGCATTTT

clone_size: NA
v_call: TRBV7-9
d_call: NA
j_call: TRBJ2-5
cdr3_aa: CASSMTGHGSGETQYF
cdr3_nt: TGTGCCAGCAGCATGACAGGGCACGGGAGCGGAGAGACCCAGTACTTC

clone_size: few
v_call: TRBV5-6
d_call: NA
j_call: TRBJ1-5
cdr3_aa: CASSLGPQGGQPQHF
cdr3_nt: TGTGCCAGCAGCTTGGGGCCGCAGGGTGGCCAGCCCCAGCATTTT

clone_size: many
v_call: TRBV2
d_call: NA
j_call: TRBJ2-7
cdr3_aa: CASIEAPRGGLSTYEQYF
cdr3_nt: TGTGCCAGCATTGAGGCACCAAGAGGGGGGCTTTCCACCTACGAGCAGTACTTC

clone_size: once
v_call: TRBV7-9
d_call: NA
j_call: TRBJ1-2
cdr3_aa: CASSLREGGGYTF
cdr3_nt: TGTGCCAGCAGTTTAAGGGAGGGTGGAGGCTACACCTTC

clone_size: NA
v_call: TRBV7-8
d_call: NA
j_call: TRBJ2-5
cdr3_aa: CASRRGGIRETQYF
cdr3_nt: TGTGCCAGCAGGCGAGGGGGTATTCGGGAGACCCAGTACTTC

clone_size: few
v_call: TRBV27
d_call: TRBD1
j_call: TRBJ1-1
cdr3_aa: CASRPRSGGVNTEAFF
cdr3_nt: TGTGCCAGCAGACCCCGCTCAGGGGGCGTGAACACTGAAGCTTTCTTT

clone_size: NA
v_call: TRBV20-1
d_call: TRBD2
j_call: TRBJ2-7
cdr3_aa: CSARFNTNRLARSYEQYF
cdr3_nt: TGCAGTGCTAGATTCAACACCAATCGACTAGCCCGCTCCTACGAGCAGTACTTC

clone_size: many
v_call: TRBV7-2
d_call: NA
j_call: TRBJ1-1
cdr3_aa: CASSSLPTTANTEAFF
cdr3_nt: TGTGCCAGCAGCTCCCTCCCTACCACAGCGAACACTGAAGCTTTCTTT

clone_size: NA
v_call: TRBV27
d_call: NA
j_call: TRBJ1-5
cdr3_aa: CASSGLGQPQHF
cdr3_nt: TGTGCCAGCAGTGGCCTGGGCCAGCCCCAGCATTTT

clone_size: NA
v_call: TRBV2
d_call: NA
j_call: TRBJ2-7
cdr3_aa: CASRPGQGTSTGEQYF
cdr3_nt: TGTGCCAGCAGGCCGGGACAGGGGACTAGCACGGGCGAGCAGTACTTC

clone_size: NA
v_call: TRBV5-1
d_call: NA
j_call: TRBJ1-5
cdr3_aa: CASSPGTDRQPQHF
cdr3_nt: TGCGCCAGCAGCCCCGGGACGGACCGACAGCCCCAGCATTTT

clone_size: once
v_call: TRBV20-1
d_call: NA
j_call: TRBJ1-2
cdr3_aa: CSARGPRRSYTF
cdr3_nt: TGCAGTGCTAGGGGACCCCGGAGGAGCTACACCTTC

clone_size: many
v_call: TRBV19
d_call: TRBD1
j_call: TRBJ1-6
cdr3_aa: CASSPLDRVSSPLHF
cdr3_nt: TGTGCCAGTAGCCCGCTGGACAGGGTAAGCTCACCCCTCCACTTT

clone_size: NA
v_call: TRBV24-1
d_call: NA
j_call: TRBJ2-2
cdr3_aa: CATSDPRAGSCFF
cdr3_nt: NA

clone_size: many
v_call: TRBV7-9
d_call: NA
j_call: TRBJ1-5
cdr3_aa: CASSWGPQPQHF
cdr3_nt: TGTGCCAGCAGCTGGGGTCCCCAGCCCCAGCATTTT

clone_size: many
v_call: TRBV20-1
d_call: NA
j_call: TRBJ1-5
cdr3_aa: CSASGGGNQPQHF
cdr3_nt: TGCAGCGCAAGCGGGGGTGGCAATCAGCCCCAGCATTTT

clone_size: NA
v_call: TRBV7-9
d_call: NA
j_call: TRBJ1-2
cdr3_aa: CASSQNRISGYTF
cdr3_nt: TGTGCCAGCAGCCAAAACAGAATATCGGGCTACACCTTC

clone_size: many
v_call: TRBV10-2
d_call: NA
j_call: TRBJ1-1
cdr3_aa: CASSSQQNRRNTEAFF
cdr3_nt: TGCGCCAGCAGTTCCCAGCAAAACAGGAGGAACACTGAAGCTTTCTTT

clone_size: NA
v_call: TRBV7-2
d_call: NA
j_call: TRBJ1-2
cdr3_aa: CASSFVSGNLDYGYTF
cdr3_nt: TGTGCCAGCAGCTTCGTTAGCGGGAACCTTGACTATGGCTACACCTTC

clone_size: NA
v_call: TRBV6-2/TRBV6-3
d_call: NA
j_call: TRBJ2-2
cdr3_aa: CASSYLQGGPGELFF
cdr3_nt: TGTGCCAGCAGTTACCTACAGGGAGGTCCCGGGGAGCTGTTTTTT

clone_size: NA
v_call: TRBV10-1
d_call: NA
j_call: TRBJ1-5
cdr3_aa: CASSRSAGPINQPQHF
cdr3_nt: TGTGCCAGCAGTCGCTCGGCGGGACCGATCAATCAGCCCCAGCATTTT

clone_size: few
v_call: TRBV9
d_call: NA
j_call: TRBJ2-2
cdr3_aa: CASSVIAMNTGELFF
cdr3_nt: TGTGCCAGCAGCGTTATAGCCATGAACACCGGGGAGCTGTTTTTT

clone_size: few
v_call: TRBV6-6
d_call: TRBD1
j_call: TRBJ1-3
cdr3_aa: CASRNRGQAGNTIYF
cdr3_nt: TGTGCCAGCAGAAACAGGGGGCAGGCAGGAAACACCATATATTTT

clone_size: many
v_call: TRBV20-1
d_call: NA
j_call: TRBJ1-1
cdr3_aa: CSADGTSNTEAFF
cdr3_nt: TGCAGTGCTGATGGGACATCGAACACTGAAGCTTTCTTT

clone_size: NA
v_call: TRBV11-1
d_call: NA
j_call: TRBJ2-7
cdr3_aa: CASSLDGETSYEQYF
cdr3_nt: TGTGCCAGCAGCTTAGATGGCGAGACTTCCTACGAGCAGTACTTC

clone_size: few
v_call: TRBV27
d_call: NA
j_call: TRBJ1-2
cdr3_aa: CASSLYRGGDGYTF
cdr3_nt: TGTGCCAGCAGTTTATACCGAGGGGGGGACGGCTACACCTTC

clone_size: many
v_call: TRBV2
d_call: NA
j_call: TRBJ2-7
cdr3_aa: CASNSETYEQYF
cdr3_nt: TGTGCCAGCAACTCAGAAACCTACGAGCAGTACTTC

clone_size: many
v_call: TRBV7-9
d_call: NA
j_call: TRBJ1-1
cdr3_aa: CASTDRNTEAFF
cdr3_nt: TGTGCCAGCACTGACAGGAACACTGAAGCTTTCTTT

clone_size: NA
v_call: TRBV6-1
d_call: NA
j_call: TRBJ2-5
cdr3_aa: CASTPQVLNQPQYF
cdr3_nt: TGTGCCAGCACCCCCCAGGTCCTCAATCAGCCCCAGTACTTC

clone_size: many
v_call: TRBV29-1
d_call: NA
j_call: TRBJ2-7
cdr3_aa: CSVDVGHYEQYF
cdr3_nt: TGCAGCGTTGACGTGGGACACTACGAGCAGTACTTC

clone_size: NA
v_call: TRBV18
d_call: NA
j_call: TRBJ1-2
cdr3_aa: CASSHRDNYGYTF
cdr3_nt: TGTGCCAGCTCACATCGGGATAACTATGGCTACACCTTC

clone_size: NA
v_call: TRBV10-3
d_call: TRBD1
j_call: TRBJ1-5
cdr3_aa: CAISGQGPQPQHF
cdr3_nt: TGTGCCATCAGTGGACAGGGGCCACAGCCCCAGCATTTT

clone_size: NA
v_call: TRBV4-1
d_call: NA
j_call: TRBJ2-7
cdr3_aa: CASSQRQESYEQCF
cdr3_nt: TGCGCCAGCAGCCAGAGACAGGAGTCCTACGAGCAGTGCTTC

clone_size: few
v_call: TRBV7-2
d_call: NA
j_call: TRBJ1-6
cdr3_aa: CASSLDGSSPLHF
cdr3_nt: TGTGCCAGCAGCTTAGATGGCAGTTCACCCCTCCACTTT

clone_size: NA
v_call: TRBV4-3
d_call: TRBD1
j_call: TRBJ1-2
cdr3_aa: CASSQNPGQALNYGYTF
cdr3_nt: TGCGCCAGCAGCCAAAATCCGGGACAGGCATTGAACTATGGCTACACCTTC

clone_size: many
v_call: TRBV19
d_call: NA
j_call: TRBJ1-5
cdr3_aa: CASSLVGGLTNSNQPQHF
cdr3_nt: TGTGCCAGTAGTCTCGTCGGGGGGTTGACAAATAGCAATCAGCCCCAGCATTTT

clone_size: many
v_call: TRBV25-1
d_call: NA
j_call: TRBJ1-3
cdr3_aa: CASGGATRGGTIYF
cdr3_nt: TGTGCCAGCGGAGGGGCCACTCGGGGGGGCACCATATATTTT

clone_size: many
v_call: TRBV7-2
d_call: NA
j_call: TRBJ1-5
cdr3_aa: CASSYNGVVPQHF
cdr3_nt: TGTGCCAGCAGCTATAACGGGGTGGTGCCCCAGCATTTT

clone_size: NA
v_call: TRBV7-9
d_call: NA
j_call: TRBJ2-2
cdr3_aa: CASSFRRPANTGELFF
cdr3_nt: TGTGCCAGCAGCTTTCGCAGGCCAGCGAACACCGGGGAGCTGTTTTTT

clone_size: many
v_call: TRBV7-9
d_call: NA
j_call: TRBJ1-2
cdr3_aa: CASSTAGANYGYTF
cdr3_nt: TGTGCCAGCAGCACTGCGGGGGCGAACTATGGCTACACCTTC

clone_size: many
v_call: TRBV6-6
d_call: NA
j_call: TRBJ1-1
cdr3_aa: CASTLSGGKTEAFF
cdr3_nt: TGTGCCAGCACTCTCAGTGGGGGTAAGACTGAAGCTTTCTTT